This is a list of T cell receptor beta chains from one sample in a study of cytomegalovirus exposure and HLA in healthy donors. Method: immunoSEQ multiplex PCR; TCRdb's copy keeps in-frame clones and lacks some. The table includes 200,000 to 250,000 clones, around 75% detected once. Sequenced: PBMCs. These receptors were obtained from a woman in her 30s in good health and CMV-seronegative. CDR3s include the opening cysteine and the closing phenylalanine or tryptophan. The order of the fields is D gene, clone size, V gene, J gene, CDR3 protein, CDR3 DNA. A D gene is named only where the DNA matches it firmly. Clone sizes are given selectively: once, few, many, or a class where the clone is expanded.

D gene: .; clone size: .; V gene: TRBV7-5; J gene: TRBJ1-6; CDR3 protein: CARSDRDRAYNSPLHF; CDR3 DNA: TGTGCCAGAAGCGACCGGGACAGGGCTTATAATTCACCCCTCCACTTT
D gene: TRBD2; clone size: .; V gene: TRBV9; J gene: TRBJ2-3; CDR3 protein: CASSPGRVVTDTQYF; CDR3 DNA: TGTGCCAGCAGCCCCGGGAGGGTAGTCACAGATACGCAGTATTTT
D gene: TRBD2; clone size: .; V gene: TRBV28; J gene: TRBJ2-1; CDR3 protein: CASNLSGRGEQFF; CDR3 DNA: TGTGCCAGCAATCTTAGCGGGAGAGGTGAGCAGTTCTTC
D gene: .; clone size: .; V gene: TRBV5-4; J gene: TRBJ1-1; CDR3 protein: CASSLDPGDPFEAFF; CDR3 DNA: TGTGCCAGCAGCTTGGACCCAGGGGACCCTTTTGAAGCTTTCTTT
D gene: TRBD2; clone size: .; V gene: TRBV7-9; J gene: TRBJ2-3; CDR3 protein: CASSSASGYTDTQYF; CDR3 DNA: TGTGCCAGCAGCTCGGCTAGCGGCTACACAGATACGCAGTATTTT
D gene: .; clone size: few; V gene: TRBV5-1; J gene: TRBJ2-6; CDR3 protein: CASSFRQSGANVLTF; CDR3 DNA: TGCGCCAGCAGCTTTAGACAGTCTGGGGCCAACGTCCTGACTTTC
D gene: TRBD2; clone size: .; V gene: TRBV19; J gene: TRBJ2-2; CDR3 protein: CASNLPGRASTGELFF; CDR3 DNA: TGTGCCAGTAATTTACCCGGGAGGGCTAGTACCGGGGAGCTGTTTTTT
D gene: .; clone size: .; V gene: TRBV7-9; J gene: TRBJ2-7; CDR3 protein: CSSSSSQVDEQYF; CDR3 DNA: TGTTCCAGCAGCTCCTCACAGGTTGACGAGCAGTACTTC
D gene: TRBD1; clone size: .; V gene: TRBV2; J gene: TRBJ2-3; CDR3 protein: CASFRGRTDTQYF; CDR3 DNA: TGTGCCAGCTTCAGGGGGCGCACAGATACGCAGTATTTT
D gene: .; clone size: .; V gene: TRBV4-1; J gene: TRBJ1-5; CDR3 protein: CASSQDPWGLEAQHF; CDR3 DNA: TGTGCCAGCAGCCAAGACCCCTGGGGGCTGGAGGCCCAGCATTTT
D gene: .; clone size: .; V gene: TRBV2; J gene: TRBJ1-2; CDR3 protein: CASRDDRNQNYGYTF; CDR3 DNA: TGTGCCAGCAGGGATGACAGAAATCAGAACTATGGCTACACCTTC
D gene: TRBD2; clone size: .; V gene: TRBV19; J gene: TRBJ2-5; CDR3 protein: CASSIVAGVEETQYF; CDR3 DNA: TGTGCCAGTAGTATAGTAGCGGGAGTTGAGGAGACCCAGTACTTC
D gene: .; clone size: few; V gene: TRBV11-1; J gene: TRBJ2-4; CDR3 protein: CASSSVRAEAKNIQYF; CDR3 DNA: TGTGCCAGCAGCTCGGTCAGGGCAGAAGCCAAAAACATTCAGTACTTC
D gene: .; clone size: .; V gene: TRBV19; J gene: TRBJ1-2; CDR3 protein: CASSIAPQGRNGYTF; CDR3 DNA: TGTGCCAGTAGTATAGCCCCACAGGGCAGGAATGGCTACACCTTC
D gene: TRBD1; clone size: .; V gene: TRBV7-9; J gene: TRBJ1-2; CDR3 protein: CASSSRGFETGKGYPF; CDR3 DNA: TGTGCCAGCAGCTCTAGGGGGTTCGAGACAGGGAAGGGCTACCCCTTC
D gene: .; clone size: once; V gene: TRBV29-1; J gene: TRBJ2-2; CDR3 protein: CSAANTGELFF; CDR3 DNA: TGCAGCGCCGCGAACACCGGGGAGCTGTTTTTT
D gene: TRBD1; clone size: .; V gene: TRBV19; J gene: TRBJ2-2; CDR3 protein: CASSIGRRTGMTGELFF; CDR3 DNA: TGTGCCAGTAGTATAGGAAGGAGGACAGGGATGACCGGGGAGCTGTTTTTT
D gene: TRBD1; clone size: .; V gene: TRBV6-5; J gene: TRBJ2-7; CDR3 protein: CASSLRQGWTYEQYF; CDR3 DNA: TGTGCCAGCAGTTTACGACAGGGGTGGACTTACGAGCAGTACTTC
D gene: TRBD2; clone size: .; V gene: TRBV5-6; J gene: TRBJ2-1; CDR3 protein: CASSLDNYGTSNRHEQFF; CDR3 DNA: TGTGCCAGCAGCTTGGACAATTATGGGACTAGTAATCGGCATGAGCAGTTCTTC
D gene: .; clone size: .; V gene: TRBV30; J gene: TRBJ2-1; CDR3 protein: CAWGVGGDEQFF; CDR3 DNA: TGTGCCTGGGGAGTCGGCGGGGATGAGCAGTTCTTC
D gene: .; clone size: .; V gene: TRBV5-1; J gene: TRBJ1-1; CDR3 protein: CASSLLDLNTEAFF; CDR3 DNA: TGCGCCAGCAGCTTGCTAGATTTGAACACTGAAGCTTTCTTT
D gene: .; clone size: .; V gene: TRBV30; J gene: TRBJ1-6; CDR3 protein: CAWIARGGSPLHF; CDR3 DNA: TGTGCCTGGATTGCAAGGGGCGGCTCACCCCTCCACTTT
D gene: .; clone size: .; V gene: TRBV5-1; J gene: TRBJ2-3; CDR3 protein: CASSVSALADTQYF; CDR3 DNA: TGCGCCAGCAGCGTCAGCGCCCTAGCAGATACGCAGTATTTT
D gene: .; clone size: once; V gene: TRBV21-1; J gene: TRBJ1-2; CDR3 protein: CASSTNRTTGNYGYTF; CDR3 DNA: TGTGCCAGCAGCACCAACCGAACGACGGGAAACTATGGCTACACCTTC